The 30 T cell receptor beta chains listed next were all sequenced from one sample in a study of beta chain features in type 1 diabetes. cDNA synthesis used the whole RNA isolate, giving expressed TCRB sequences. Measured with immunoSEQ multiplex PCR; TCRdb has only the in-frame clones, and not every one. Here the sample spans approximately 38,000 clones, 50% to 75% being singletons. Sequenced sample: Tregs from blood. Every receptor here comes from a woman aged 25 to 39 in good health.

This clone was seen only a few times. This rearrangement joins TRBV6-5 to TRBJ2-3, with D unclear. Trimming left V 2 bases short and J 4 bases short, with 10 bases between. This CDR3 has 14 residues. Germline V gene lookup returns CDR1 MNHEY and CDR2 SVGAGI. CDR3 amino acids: CASSYAEQADTQYF. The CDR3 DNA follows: TGTGCCAGCAGTTACGCTGAACAAGCAGATACGCAGTATTTT.

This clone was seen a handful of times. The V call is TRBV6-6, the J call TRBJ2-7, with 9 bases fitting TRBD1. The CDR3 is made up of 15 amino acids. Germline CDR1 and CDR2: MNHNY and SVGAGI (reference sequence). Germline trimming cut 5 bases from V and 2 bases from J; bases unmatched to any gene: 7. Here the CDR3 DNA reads TGTGCCAGCAGTGGGCCCGGGACAGGGACCTACGAGCAGTACTTC. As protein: CASSGPGTGTYEQYF.

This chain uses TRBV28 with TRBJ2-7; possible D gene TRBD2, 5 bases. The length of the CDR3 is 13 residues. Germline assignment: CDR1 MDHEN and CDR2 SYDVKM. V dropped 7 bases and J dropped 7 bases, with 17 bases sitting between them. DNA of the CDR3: TGTGCCAGCAACAGAAACACCAAGCGGGAGCAGTACTTC. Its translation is CASNRNTKREQYF.

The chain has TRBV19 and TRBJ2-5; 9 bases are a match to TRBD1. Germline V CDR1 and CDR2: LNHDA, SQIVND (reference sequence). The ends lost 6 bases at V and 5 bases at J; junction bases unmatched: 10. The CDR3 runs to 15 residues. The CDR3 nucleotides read TGTGCCAGTAGCAGAGGGACAGGGCTCACGGAGACCCAGTACTTC. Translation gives CASSRGTGLTETQYF.

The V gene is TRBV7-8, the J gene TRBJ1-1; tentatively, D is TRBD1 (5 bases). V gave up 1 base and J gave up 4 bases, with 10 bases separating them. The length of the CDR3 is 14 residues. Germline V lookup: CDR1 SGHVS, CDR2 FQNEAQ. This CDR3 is CASSLEGPSTEAFF. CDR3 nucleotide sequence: TGTGCCAGCAGCTTAGAGGGGCCGAGCACTGAAGCTTTCTTT.

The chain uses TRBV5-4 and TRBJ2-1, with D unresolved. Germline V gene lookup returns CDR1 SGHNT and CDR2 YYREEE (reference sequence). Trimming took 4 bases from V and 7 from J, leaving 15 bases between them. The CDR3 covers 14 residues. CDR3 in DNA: TGTGCCAGCAGCCGGAGAGGTAGTGGGAATGAGCAGTTCTTC. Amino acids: CASSRRGSGNEQFF.

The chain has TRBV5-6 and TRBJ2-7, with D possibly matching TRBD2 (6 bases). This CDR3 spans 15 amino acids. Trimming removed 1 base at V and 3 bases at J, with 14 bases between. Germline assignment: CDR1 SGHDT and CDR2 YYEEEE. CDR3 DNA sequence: TGTGCCAGCAGCTTGTACGGGCAGGGAGGCTACGAGCAGTACTTC. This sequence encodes CASSLYGQGGYEQYF.

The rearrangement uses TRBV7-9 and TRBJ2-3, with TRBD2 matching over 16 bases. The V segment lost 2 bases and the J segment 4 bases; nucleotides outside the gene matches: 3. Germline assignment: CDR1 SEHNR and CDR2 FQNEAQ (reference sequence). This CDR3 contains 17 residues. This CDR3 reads CASSLKGLAGGADTQYF. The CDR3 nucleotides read TGTGCCAGCAGCTTAAAGGGACTAGCGGGAGGGGCAGATACGCAGTATTTT.

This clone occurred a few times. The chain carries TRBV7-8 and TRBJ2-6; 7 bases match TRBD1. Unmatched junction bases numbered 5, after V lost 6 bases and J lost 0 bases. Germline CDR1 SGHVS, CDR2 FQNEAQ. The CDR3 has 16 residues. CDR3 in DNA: TGTGCCAGCAGGGACAGGATGAGCTCTGGGGCCAACGTCCTGACTTTC. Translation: CASRDRMSSGANVLTF.

In DNA form, the CDR3 reads TGTGCCAGCAGTTACCTGGGGCCCGGAAACACCGGGGAGCTGTTTTTT. Translating it yields CASSYLGPGNTGELFF. This chain joins TRBV6-6 and TRBJ2-2; tentatively, D is TRBD1 (5 bases). The CDR3 runs to 16 residues. CDR1 MNHNY and CDR2 SVGAGI come from the germline V gene (reference sequence). V was pared by 2 bases and J by 2 bases, with 12 bases between.

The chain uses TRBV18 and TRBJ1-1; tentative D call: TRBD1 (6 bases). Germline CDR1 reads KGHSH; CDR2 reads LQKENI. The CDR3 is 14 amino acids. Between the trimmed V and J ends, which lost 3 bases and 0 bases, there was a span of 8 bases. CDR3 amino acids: CASSPGTLNTEAFF. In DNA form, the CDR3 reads TGTGCCAGCTCACCCGGGACATTGAACACTGAAGCTTTCTTT. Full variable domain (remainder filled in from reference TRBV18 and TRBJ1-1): NAGVMQNPRHLVRRRGQEARLRCSPMKGHSHVYWYRQLPEEGLKFMVYLQKENIIDESGMPKERFSAEFPKEGPSILRIQQVVRGDSAAYFCASSPGTLNTEAFFGQGTRLTVV.

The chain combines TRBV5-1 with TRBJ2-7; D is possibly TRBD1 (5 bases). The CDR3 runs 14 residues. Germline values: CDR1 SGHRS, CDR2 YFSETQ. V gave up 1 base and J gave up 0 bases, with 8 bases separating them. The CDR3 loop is CASSLSGFSYEQYF. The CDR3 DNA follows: TGCGCCAGCAGCTTGTCAGGGTTCTCCTACGAGCAGTACTTC.

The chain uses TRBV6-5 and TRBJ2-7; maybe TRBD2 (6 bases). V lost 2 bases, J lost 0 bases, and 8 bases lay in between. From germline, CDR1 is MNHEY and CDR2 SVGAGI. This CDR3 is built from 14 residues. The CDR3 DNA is TGTGCCAGCAGTTACGGCGGGGCCTCCTACGAGCAGTACTTC. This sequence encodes CASSYGGASYEQYF.

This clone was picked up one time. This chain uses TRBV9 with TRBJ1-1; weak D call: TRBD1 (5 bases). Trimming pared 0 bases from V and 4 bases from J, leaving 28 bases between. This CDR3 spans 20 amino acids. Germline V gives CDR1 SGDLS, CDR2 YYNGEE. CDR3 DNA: TGTGCCAGCAGCGTAGGCTTGGGGGGGTTTTTCGGTCGGGGCCTCACTGAAGCTTTCTTT. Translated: CASSVGLGGFFGRGLTEAFF.

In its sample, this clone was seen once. The CDR3 region is CASSPPLGGPYEQYF. The DNA of the CDR3 is TGTGCCAGCTCACCACCGCTCGGAGGTCCCTACGAGCAGTACTTC. This chain links TRBV18 with TRBJ2-7; tentative D call: TRBD2 (5 bases). Germline V gives CDR1 KGHSH, CDR2 LQKENI. This CDR3 region has 15 residues. V was clipped by 0 bases and J by 2 bases, with 11 bases between them.

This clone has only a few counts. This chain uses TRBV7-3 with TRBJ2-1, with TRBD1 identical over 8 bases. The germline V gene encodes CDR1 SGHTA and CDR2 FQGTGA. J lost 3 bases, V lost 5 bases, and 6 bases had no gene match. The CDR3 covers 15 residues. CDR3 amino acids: CASSPDRAIYNEQFF. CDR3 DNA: TGTGCCAGCAGCCCGGACAGGGCGATCTACAATGAGCAGTTCTTC.

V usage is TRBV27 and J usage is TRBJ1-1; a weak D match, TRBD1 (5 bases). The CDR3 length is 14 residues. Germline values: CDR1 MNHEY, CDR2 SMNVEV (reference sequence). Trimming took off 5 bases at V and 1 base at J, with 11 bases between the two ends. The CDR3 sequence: CASSPGGWNTEAFF. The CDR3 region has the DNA TGTGCCAGCAGTCCCGGGGGGTGGAACACTGAAGCTTTCTTT.

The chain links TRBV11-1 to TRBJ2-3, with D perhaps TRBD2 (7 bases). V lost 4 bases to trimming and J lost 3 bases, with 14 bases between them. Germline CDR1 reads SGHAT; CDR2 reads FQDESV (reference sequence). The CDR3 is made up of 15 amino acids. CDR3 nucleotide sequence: TGTGCCAGCAGCTCAACGGGGGGCGCGACAGATACGCAGTATTTT. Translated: CASSSTGGATDTQYF.

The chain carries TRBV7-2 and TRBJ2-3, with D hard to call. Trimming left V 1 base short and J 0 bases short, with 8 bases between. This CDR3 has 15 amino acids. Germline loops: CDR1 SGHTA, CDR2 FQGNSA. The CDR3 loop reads CASSLVYGSTDTQYF. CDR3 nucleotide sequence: TGTGCCAGCAGCTTAGTATACGGGAGCACAGATACGCAGTATTTT.

CDR3: CASSLSGTVNEKLFF. CDR3 DNA: TGTGCCAGCAGCTTGTCTGGGACAGTGAATGAAAAACTGTTTTTT. This chain links TRBV5-6 with TRBJ1-4, with TRBD1 identical over 7 bases. CDR1 and CDR2 from the germline V gene are SGHDT and YYEEEE. The CDR3 totals 15 residues. V was clipped by 1 base and J by 5 bases; unmatched bases: 5.

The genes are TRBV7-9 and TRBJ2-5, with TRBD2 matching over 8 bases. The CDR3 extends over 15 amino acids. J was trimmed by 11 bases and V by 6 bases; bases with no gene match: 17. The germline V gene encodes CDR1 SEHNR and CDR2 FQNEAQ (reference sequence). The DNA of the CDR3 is TGTGCCAGCAGTCGAAGAGGACGGGGGGGAGAGGTGCAGTACTTC. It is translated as CASSRRGRGGEVQYF.

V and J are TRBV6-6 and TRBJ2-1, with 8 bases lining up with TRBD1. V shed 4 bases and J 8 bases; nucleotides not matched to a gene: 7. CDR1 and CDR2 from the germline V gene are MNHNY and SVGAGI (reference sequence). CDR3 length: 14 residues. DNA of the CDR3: TGTGCCAGCAGTTCGCCCGGACAGGGCGATGAGCAGTTCTTC. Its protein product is CASSSPGQGDEQFF.

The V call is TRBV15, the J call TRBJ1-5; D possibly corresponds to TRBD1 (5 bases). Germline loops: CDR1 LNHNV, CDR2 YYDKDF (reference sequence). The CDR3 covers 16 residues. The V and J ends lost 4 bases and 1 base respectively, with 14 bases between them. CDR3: CATSTRGPGSNQPQHF. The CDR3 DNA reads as TGTGCCACCAGCACTAGGGGCCCTGGAAGCAATCAGCCCCAGCATTTT.

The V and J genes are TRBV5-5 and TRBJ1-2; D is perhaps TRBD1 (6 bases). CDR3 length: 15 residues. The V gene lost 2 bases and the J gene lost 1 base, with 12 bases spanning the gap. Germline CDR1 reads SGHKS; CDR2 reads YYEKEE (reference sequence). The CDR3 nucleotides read TGTGCCAGCAGCTTTTTCCGGGACATTAACTATGGCTACACCTTC. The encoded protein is CASSFFRDINYGYTF. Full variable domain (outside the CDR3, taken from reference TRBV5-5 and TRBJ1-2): DAGVTQSPTHLIKTRGQQVTLRCSPISGHKSVSWYQQVLGQGPQFIFQYYEKEERGRGNFPDRFSARQFPNYSSELNVNALLLGDSALYLCASSFFRDINYGYTFGSGTRLTVV.

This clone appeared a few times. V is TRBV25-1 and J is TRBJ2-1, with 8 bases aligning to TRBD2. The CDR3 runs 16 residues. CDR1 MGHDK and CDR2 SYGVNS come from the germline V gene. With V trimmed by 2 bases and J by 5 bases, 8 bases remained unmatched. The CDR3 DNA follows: TGTGCCAGCAGTGAAGAAGTCGGGGGGGAGCACAATGAGCAGTTCTTC. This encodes CASSEEVGGEHNEQFF.

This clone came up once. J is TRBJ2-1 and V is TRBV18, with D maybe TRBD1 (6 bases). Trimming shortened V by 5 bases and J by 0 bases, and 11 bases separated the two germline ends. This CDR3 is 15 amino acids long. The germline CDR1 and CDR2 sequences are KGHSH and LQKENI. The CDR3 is CASSARQASYNEQFF. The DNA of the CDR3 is TGTGCCAGCTCAGCCCGACAGGCCTCCTACAATGAGCAGTTCTTC.

The CDR3 bases are TGCAGCGTCGGGCGGGGGGCCCAAGGGGAGCAGTTCTTC. Encoded protein: CSVGRGAQGEQFF. This chain connects TRBV29-1 to TRBJ2-1, with 8 bases lining up with TRBD2. Germline CDR1 reads SQVTM; CDR2 reads ANQGSEA. V was clipped by 6 bases and J by 10 bases; unmatched bases: 11. This CDR3 region has 13 residues.

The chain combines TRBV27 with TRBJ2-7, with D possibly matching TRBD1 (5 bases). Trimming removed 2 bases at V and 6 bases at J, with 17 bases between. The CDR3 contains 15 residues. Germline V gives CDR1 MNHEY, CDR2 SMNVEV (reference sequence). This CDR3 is CASSLRSGSDSEQYF. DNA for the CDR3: TGTGCCAGCAGTTTACGCTCAGGGTCCGATTCCGAGCAGTACTTC.

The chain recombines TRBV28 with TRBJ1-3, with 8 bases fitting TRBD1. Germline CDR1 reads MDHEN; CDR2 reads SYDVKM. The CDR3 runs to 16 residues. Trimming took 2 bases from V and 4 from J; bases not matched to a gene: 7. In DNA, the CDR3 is TGTGCCAGCAGTTTAGGGCAGGGGGCCTTCGGAAACACCATATATTTT. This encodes CASSLGQGAFGNTIYF.

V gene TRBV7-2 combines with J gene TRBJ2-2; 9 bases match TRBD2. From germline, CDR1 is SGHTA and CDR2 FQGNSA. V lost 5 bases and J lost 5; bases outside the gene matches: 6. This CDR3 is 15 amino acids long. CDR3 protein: CASSRWTSATGELFF. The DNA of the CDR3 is TGTGCCAGCAGCCGGTGGACTAGCGCGACCGGGGAGCTGTTTTTT.